This T cell receptor beta chain came from a study of cytomegalovirus exposure and HLA in healthy donors. Only one count was recorded for this clone. The germline V gene encodes CDR1 MDHEN and CDR2 SYDVKM. The CDR3 is made up of 15 amino acids. V lost 7 bases and J lost 2, with 15 bases in between. Profiled with immunoSEQ multiplex PCR; TCRdb holds only in-frame clones, not every one. The sample shows a few hundred thousand clones, 75% to 95% of them seen only once. Sequencing was done on a sample of PBMCs. This chain links TRBV28 with TRBJ1-5; D is possibly TRBD1 (6 bases). The clonotype comes from a woman aged 18-29 years in good health and CMV-seronegative. The CDR3 DNA reads as TGTGCCAGCAAGTTTAGGGAGGGGGGCAATCAGCCCCAGCATTTT. Residues: CASKFREGGNQPQHF.